This T cell receptor beta chain was sequenced in a study of OX40 agonist ivuxolimab in advanced cancers. Looking at the study overall: Melanoma, hepatocellular carcinoma, head and neck or renal cell cancer occurred in dose-escalation patients. Partial responses, seen in three patients, involved one hepatocellular carcinoma and two cutaneous melanomas. Study findings and constraints: CD4+ and CD8+ T cells in blood underwent clonal expansion by week 6 at 0.1 to 3.0 mg/kg. CD8+ T cells showed, on average, more clonal expansion than CD4+ cells.

TCRdb's table, derived via immunoSEQ multiplex PCR, lists solely in-frame clones and lacks some. Of 30,000 to 35,000 clones detected, around 84% appear once; the ten largest clones hold 2.6%. CDR1 is SSHAT and CDR2 is FNYEAQ in the germline V gene (reference sequence). The V end was cut by 3 bases, the J end by 3 bases, with 8 bases between. The CDR3 totals 14 residues. Regarding this clone: Its antigen is unidentified.

The J gene is TRBJ2-2, the V gene TRBV7-7; the D is unclear. Source: CD4+ or CD8+ T cells sorted from blood, taken in a trial of the OX40 agonist ivuxolimab. The sequence was collected from an adult with an advanced solid tumor such as melanoma, head and neck, liver or kidney cancer. The CDR3 here is CASSFKVDTGELFF. In DNA, the CDR3 is TGTGCCAGCAGCTTTAAGGTGGACACCGGGGAGCTGTTTTTT. The whole variable domain, remainder taken from reference TRBV7-7 and TRBJ2-2, is GAGVSQSPRYKVTKRGQDVTLRCDPISSHATLYWYQQALGQGPEFLTYFNYEAQPDKSGLPSDRFSAERPEGSISTLTIQRTEQRDSAMYRCASSFKVDTGELFFGEGSRLTVL.